This TCR beta chain came from a study of CD8+ T cells in alopecia areata. Sequencing used cDNA as its template, made by extracting RNA and reverse transcribing it. Clones were sequenced by immunoSEQ multiplex PCR, and TCRdb holds only the in-frame ones, with some missing. The top ten hold approximately 18% of the sample, which has some 130,000 clones, roughly 50% seen once. Germline CDR1 and CDR2: KGHSH and LQKENI. The germline V and J ends were trimmed by 7 bases and 5 bases, with 5 bases remaining between them. CDR3 length: 10 residues. The chain uses TRBV18 and TRBJ2-5; no clear D. The receptor was isolated from a human donor with alopecia areata. This sample comprised CD8+ T cells sorted from blood, obtained at week 0. The CDR3 coding sequence is TGTGCCAGCTTTCAGGAGACCCAGTACTTC. It codes for CASFQETQYF.